This TCR beta chain was captured by sequencing in a study of blood T cell repertoires in COVID-19. Per the germline V gene, CDR1 is SNHLY and CDR2 is FYNNEI. Trimming pared 5 bases from V and 1 base from J, leaving 9 bases between. CDR3 size: 15 residues. The method was immunoSEQ multiplex PCR; TCRdb's version includes in-frame clones alone and lacks a portion of them. Altogether 300,000 to 500,000 clones are present, 70% to 90% being singletons, with the ten largest covering around 1.9%. This clonotype was obtained from a woman between 40 and 50 years old with acute COVID-19. Sequencing input: PBMCs or T cells enriched from blood (not recorded which). The rearrangement uses TRBV2 and TRBJ2-6; D is perhaps TRBD1 (6 bases). This CDR3 is CASSRTESGANVLTF. The CDR3 region has the DNA TGTGCCAGCAGTAGGACAGAATCTGGGGCCAACGTCCTGACTTTC.